The 8 T cell receptor beta chains in this list originate from one sample, sequenced in a study of blood T cell repertoires in COVID-19. TCRdb's copy holds only in-frame clones and misses some; the assay was immunoSEQ multiplex PCR. The sample holds 350,000 to 450,000 clones, approximately 90% seen once. The sample comprised PBMCs or T cells enriched from blood (not recorded which). The receptors here all came from a man in his thirties or forties who had recovered from COVID-19.

This clone was seen a handful of times. In nucleotides, the CDR3 is TGTGCCAGCAGTCTCGGACAGGGGATATACGAGCAGTACTTC. It codes for CASSLGQGIYEQYF. The chain has TRBV27 and TRBJ2-7, with TRBD1 matching 9 bases. Trimming removed 5 bases from V and 4 bases from J; junction bases left unmatched: 6. The CDR3 sequence is 14 residues long. Germline CDR1 reads MNHEY; CDR2 reads SMNVEV (reference sequence).

This chain links TRBV10-1 with TRBJ2-3, with 7 bases lining up with TRBD2. The germline V gene has CDR1 WNHNN and CDR2 SYGVQD (reference sequence). The V segment lost 3 bases and the J segment 3 bases; nucleotides outside the gene matches: 6. The CDR3 totals 15 residues. CDR3: CASSEAGRGTDTQYF. The CDR3 DNA follows: TGCGCCAGCAGTGAAGCGGGGCGAGGGACAGATACGCAGTATTTT.

The V and J genes are TRBV9 and TRBJ1-1; TRBD1 matches 9 bases. The CDR3 runs 16 residues. The germline gives CDR1 SGDLS, CDR2 YYNGEE. Unmatched junction bases numbered 7, after V lost 4 bases and J lost 0 bases. The DNA for the CDR3 is TGTGCCAGCAGCCTTCGGGACAGGGCCCTGAACACTGAAGCTTTCTTT. Its translation: CASSLRDRALNTEAFF.

V usage is TRBV5-1 and J usage is TRBJ2-7; maybe TRBD2 (5 bases). CDR3 size: 16 residues. Germline assignment: CDR1 SGHRS and CDR2 YFSETQ. Trimming removed 0 bases from V and 3 bases from J, with 16 bases in between. CDR3 bases: TGCGCCAGCAGCTTGGGTGTCAGAGGGTTTGACTACGAGCAGTACTTC. Protein sequence: CASSLGVRGFDYEQYF.

The table lists this clone with a count of one. This chain connects TRBV7-9 to TRBJ2-7; tentatively, D is TRBD1 (6 bases). With 4 bases removed from V and 4 bases from J, the gap between germline ends came to 14 bases. CDR3 size: 14 residues. Per germline, CDR1 SEHNR and CDR2 FQNEAQ (reference sequence). CDR3 region: CASSSGQWAYEQYF. The CDR3 coding sequence is TGTGCCAGCAGCTCTGGACAGTGGGCATACGAGCAGTACTTC.

This chain connects TRBV5-6 to TRBJ2-7, with TRBD1 matching over 8 bases. This CDR3 is built from 14 residues. The V segment lost 2 bases and the J segment 3 bases; nucleotides outside the gene matches: 4. The germline V gene encodes CDR1 SGHDT and CDR2 YYEEEE. The CDR3 loop is CASSFGQGSYEQYF. The CDR3 region has the DNA TGTGCCAGCAGCTTTGGACAGGGTAGCTACGAGCAGTACTTC. The whole variable domain, filled in from reference TRBV5-6 and TRBJ2-7, reads DAGVTQSPTHLIKTRGQQVTLRCSPKSGHDTVSWYQQALGQGPQFIFQYYEEEERQRGNFPDRFSGHQFPNYSSELNVNALLLGDSALYLCASSFGQGSYEQYFGPGTRLTVT.

This clone was counted only a few times. The rearrangement joins TRBV4-1 to TRBJ2-7; D unclear. Germline-derived CDR1 and CDR2 are MGHRA and YSYEKL. Trimming shortened V by 4 bases and J by 7 bases, and 14 bases separated the two germline ends. The CDR3 runs to 13 residues. The CDR3 DNA reads TGCGCCAGCAGCCCCCCCGGCTGGCGGGAGCAGTACTTC. Its translation: CASSPPGWREQYF.

J is TRBJ2-7 and V is TRBV27; TRBD1 might be the D (6 bases). Germline V gene sequence: CDR1 MNHEY, CDR2 SMNVEV (reference sequence). V was trimmed by 6 bases and J by 1 base, leaving 16 bases between them. The CDR3 totals 15 residues. In DNA form, the CDR3 reads TGTGCCAGCAGCCCAAGGGGGACGGTATCCTACGAGCAGTACTTC. Protein sequence: CASSPRGTVSYEQYF.